This T cell receptor (beta chain) originates from a study of glioma-infiltrating T cells after dendritic cell vaccination. The V end lost 0 bases, the J end lost 6 bases, and 12 bases lay between the germline ends. The V gene's germline CDR1 is GTSNPN and CDR2 SVGIG (reference sequence). This CDR3 spans 15 amino acids. Profiling relied on immunoSEQ multiplex PCR, and the TCRdb table lists in-frame clones only, not all of them. This sample has approximately 100,000 clones, with approximately 80% found just once. Only one count was recorded for this clone. This chain uses TRBV30 with TRBJ1-6; D gene uncertain. This specimen consisted of blood, obtained before dendritic cell vaccination. The sequence was collected from a human donor with glioblastoma. CDR3 nucleotides: TGTGCCTGGAGTGTACCGACGGGTAGTAATTCACCCCTCCACTTT. Translation gives CAWSVPTGSNSPLHF.